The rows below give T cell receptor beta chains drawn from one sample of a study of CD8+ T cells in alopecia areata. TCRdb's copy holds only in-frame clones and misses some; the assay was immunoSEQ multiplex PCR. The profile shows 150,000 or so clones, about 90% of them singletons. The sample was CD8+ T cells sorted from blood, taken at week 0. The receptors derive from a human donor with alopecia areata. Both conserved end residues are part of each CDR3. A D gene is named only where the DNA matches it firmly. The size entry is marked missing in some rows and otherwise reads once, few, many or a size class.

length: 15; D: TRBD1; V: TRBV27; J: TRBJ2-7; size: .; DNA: TGTGCCAGCATGGAGGGGACAGGGGGCACTTGGGAGCAGTACTTC; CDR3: CASMEGTGGTWEQYF
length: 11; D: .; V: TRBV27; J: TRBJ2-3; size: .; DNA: TGTGCCAGCGCCATCTCGGATACGCAGTATTTT; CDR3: CASAISDTQYF
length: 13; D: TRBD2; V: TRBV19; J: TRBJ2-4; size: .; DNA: TGTGCCAGTAGTGCGGGACTAGTGGATATTCAGTACTTC; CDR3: CASSAGLVDIQYF
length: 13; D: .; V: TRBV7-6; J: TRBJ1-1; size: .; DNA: TGTGCCAGCAGCAGTGGACAGTCAGGTGAAGCTTTCTTT; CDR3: CASSSGQSGEAFF
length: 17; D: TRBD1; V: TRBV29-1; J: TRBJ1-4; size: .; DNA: TGCAGCGTTGAGGTGGGGAAGGGGGCCATCGCTAATGAAAAACTGTTTTTT; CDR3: CSVEVGKGAIANEKLFF
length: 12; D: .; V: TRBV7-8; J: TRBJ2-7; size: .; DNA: TGTGCCAGCAGCCCGGAAAGTTACGAGCAGTACTTC; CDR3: CASSPESYEQYF
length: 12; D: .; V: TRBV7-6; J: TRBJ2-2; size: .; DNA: TGTGCCAGCAGCCCTGCTCCCGGGGAGCTGTTTTTT; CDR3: CASSPAPGELFF
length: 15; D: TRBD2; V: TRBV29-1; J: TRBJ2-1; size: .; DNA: TGCAGCGTTGAAGGGGCGACTAGCACCTACAATGAGCAGTTCTTC; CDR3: CSVEGATSTYNEQFF
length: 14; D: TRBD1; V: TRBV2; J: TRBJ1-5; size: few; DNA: TGTGCCACTCGCCCGGGACAGAGCAATCAGCCCCAGCATTTT; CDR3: CATRPGQSNQPQHF
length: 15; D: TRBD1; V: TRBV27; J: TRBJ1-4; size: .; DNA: TGTACCAGCAGCCTCAGGGACAGGCTTAATGAAAAACTGTTTTTT; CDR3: CTSSLRDRLNEKLFF
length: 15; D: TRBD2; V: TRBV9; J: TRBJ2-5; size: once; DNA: TGTGCCAGCAGCGGACTAGCGGGAGGGCCGGAGACCCAGTACTTC; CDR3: CASSGLAGGPETQYF
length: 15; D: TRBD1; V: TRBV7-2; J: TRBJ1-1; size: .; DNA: TGTGCCAGCAGCCGGACAGGGCTCGAGGGCACTGAAGCTTTCTTT; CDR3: CASSRTGLEGTEAFF
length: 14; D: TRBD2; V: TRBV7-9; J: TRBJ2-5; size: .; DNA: TGTGCCAGCAGCCCCGTGGTAGCGGGAGAGACCCAGTACTTC; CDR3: CASSPVVAGETQYF
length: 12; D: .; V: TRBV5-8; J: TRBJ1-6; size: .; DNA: TGTGCCAGCAGCTTGGTGGATTCACCCCTCCACTTT; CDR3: CASSLVDSPLHF
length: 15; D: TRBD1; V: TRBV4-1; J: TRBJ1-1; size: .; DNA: TGCGCCAGCAGCGCCCGACAGGGGGTAAACACTGAAGCTTTCTTT; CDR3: CASSARQGVNTEAFF
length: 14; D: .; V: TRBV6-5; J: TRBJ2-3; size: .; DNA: TGTGCCAGCAGTTACGGGGGCAGCACAGATACGCAGTATTTT; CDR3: CASSYGGSTDTQYF
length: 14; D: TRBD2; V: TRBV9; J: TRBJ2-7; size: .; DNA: TGTGCCAGCAGCACCAGCGGGGGTGTCTACGAGCAGTACTTC; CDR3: CASSTSGGVYEQYF
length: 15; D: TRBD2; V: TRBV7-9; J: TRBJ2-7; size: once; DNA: TGTGCCAGCAGCCCCTCTAGCGGGCAGACCTACGAGCAGTACTTC; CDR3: CASSPSSGQTYEQYF
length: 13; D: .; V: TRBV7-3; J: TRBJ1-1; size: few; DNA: TGTGCCAGCAGCTTAGGACCAGGGAGGGAAGCTTTCTTT; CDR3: CASSLGPGREAFF
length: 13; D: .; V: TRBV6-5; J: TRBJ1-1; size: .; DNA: TGTGCCAGCAGTTACTCGCTGGGGACTGAAGCTTTCTTT; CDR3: CASSYSLGTEAFF
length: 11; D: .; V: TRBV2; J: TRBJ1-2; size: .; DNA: TGTGCCAGCAGTCACAGGGAGGGCTACACCTTC; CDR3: CASSHREGYTF
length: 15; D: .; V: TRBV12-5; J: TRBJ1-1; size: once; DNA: TGTGCTAGTGGTTTGGGGACTGCGCGCCCCACTGAAGCTTTCTTT; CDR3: CASGLGTARPTEAFF
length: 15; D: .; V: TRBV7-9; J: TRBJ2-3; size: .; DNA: TGTGCCAGCAGCTTACGCGGGGCCTTGGCAGATACGCAGTATTTT; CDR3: CASSLRGALADTQYF
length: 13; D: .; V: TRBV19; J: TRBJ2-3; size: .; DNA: TGTGCCAGTAGTATAGCTAGCACAGATACGCAGTATTTT; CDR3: CASSIASTDTQYF
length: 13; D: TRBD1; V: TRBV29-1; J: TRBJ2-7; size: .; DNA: TGCAGCGTTGAAGAGGACAGGTTCTACGAGCAGTACTTC; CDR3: CSVEEDRFYEQYF
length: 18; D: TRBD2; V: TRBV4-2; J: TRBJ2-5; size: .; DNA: TGTGCCAGCAGCCAAGAATTATCGGGACTAGCGCAACAAGAGACCCAGTACTTC; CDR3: CASSQELSGLAQQETQYF
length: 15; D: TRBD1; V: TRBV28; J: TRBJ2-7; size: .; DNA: TGTGCCAGCAGTTTGTCCATCGGCAGGGGGTACGAGCAGTACTTC; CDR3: CASSLSIGRGYEQYF
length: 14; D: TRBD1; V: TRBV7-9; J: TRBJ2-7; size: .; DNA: TGTGCCAGCAGCCACCGGGACAGCGTAGAGGAGCAGTACTTC; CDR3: CASSHRDSVEEQYF
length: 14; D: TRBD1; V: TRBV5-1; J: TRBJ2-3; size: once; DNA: TGCGCCAGCGGGCAGGGGGAGTTGGCAGATACGCAGTATTTT; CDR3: CASGQGELADTQYF
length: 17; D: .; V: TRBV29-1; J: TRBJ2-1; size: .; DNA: TGCAGCGTTGAAGATCCCAGGCCATTGACTTCTTACAATGAGCAGTTCTTC; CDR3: CSVEDPRPLTSYNEQFF
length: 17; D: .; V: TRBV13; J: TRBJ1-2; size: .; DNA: TGTGCCAGCAGCCCCGGGCAAATAGGGGAGCGCAACTATGGCTACACCTTC; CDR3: CASSPGQIGERNYGYTF
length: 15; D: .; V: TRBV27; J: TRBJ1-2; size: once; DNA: TGTGCCAGCAGTTTGTACAGGGAGTCTGGGTATGGCTACACCTTC; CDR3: CASSLYRESGYGYTF
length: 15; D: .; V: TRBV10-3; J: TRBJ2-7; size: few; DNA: TGTGCCAGCAGCCCGAGGGCTTCCAACGCCTACGAGCAGTACTTC; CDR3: CASSPRASNAYEQYF
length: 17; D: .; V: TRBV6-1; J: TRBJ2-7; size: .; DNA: TGTGCCAGCAGTGAAGCGATGCAGGACTCGGACTCCTACGAGCAGTACTTC; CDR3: CASSEAMQDSDSYEQYF
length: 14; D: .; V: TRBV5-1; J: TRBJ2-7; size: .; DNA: TGCGCCAGCAGCTTGGACAGTGTTCCCTACGAGCAGTACTTC; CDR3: CASSLDSVPYEQYF
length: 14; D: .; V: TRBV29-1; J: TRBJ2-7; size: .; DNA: TGCAGCGTTGAAGATTTGTCCGGAACCTACGAGCAGTACTTC; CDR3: CSVEDLSGTYEQYF
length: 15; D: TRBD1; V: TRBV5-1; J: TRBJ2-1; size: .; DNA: TGCGCCAGCAGCTTCATTGGACAGGGGTCCAATGAGCAGTTCTTC; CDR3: CASSFIGQGSNEQFF
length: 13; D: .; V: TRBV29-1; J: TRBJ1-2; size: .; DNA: TGCAGCGTTCGGGCAGGGATTAGCTATGGCTACACCTTC; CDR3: CSVRAGISYGYTF
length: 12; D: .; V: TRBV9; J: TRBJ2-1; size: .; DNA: TGTGCCAGCAGCGTACCCCCCTCTGAGCAGTTCTTC; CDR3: CASSVPPSEQFF
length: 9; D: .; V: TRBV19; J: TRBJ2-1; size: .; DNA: TGTGCCAGTGGGGATGAGCAGTTCTTC; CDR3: CASGDEQFF
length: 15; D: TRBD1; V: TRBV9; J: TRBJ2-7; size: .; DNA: TGTGCCAGCAGCGTAGAGGGGGACAGTGCCTTCGAGCAGTACTTC; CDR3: CASSVEGDSAFEQYF